Sequencing of this TCR beta chain was carried out in a study of shared clonotypes between healthy human individuals (dated by TCRdb to 2020 to 2022). Some background on the complete study: Two women and three men aged 18 to 49 years were included in the cohort. Per donor, leukapheresis produced somewhere between about 0.8 and 9 billion PBMCs. The study deeply sequenced blood TCR repertoires of about 5 healthy adults to estimate repertoire size and the extent of clonotype sharing between individuals. To increase sequencing depth and limit assay-specific biases, TCR repertoire library preparation and sequencing were carried out by different laboratories using diverse techniques. For each donor, CD4 naive and CD4 memory were each given three plates, CD8 naive was given two plates, and CD8 memory was given one plate.

Per the germline V gene, ENHRY is the CDR1 and SYGVKD is the CDR2. V is pared back by 1 base and J by 0 bases, with 16 bases lying between the germline termini. The CDR3, from cysteine to phenylalanine, totals 17 residues. Left in the record is the CDR3 DNA by itself, 51 bases read in frame from the first base. Study-wide conclusions, independent of this receptor: Naive subsets generally had larger estimated clonotype richness than memory subsets did. Only blood was sampled, and tissue TCR repertoires likely differ from those in blood. Compared with non-shared clonotypes, the clonotypes found in all four sorted-subset donors had higher generation probabilities. The small number of donors limited the genetic and exposure-history diversity represented. Based on pairwise subsampling, the degree of clonotype sharing among donors was expected to be affected by sequencing depth. Across four donors, about 5% of naive CD4, approximately 3.6% of naive CD8, roughly 2.3% of memory CD4, and 0.4% of memory CD8 clonotypes were shared. Even with the large sequencing depth, rarefaction of the sorted-subset datasets indicated that sequencing was incomplete.

About this clone itself: The target of this receptor is not known. Base qualities are missing; no much larger clone stands one base away.

CD8 naive samples consisted of CD45RO-negative cells that were positively selected for CCR7, yielding a CD45RA+CCR7+ population without TemRA cells. The donors were healthy, HIV-negative adults with no recently reported acute infections or vaccinations. Every donor was a Caucasian adult residing in Nashville, Tennessee, USA. Blood was obtained by leukapheresis, after which PBMCs were separated by Ficoll-Histopaque density gradient centrifugation and cryopreserved in liquid nitrogen vapor phase. Analytical flow cytometry was used to check the purity and quantity of every magnetically sorted T cell population. Each sorted fraction had its genomic DNA isolated and then quantified by UV absorbance on a Nanodrop 2000c. Using the deep immunoSEQ assay, TCR CDR3 regions were amplified from genomic DNA by multiplex PCR. Extracted genomic DNA from each cell subset was distributed evenly across all wells of several immunoSEQ 96-well plates, and each plate was treated as a replicate. For sorted subsets, about 200 ng genomic DNA, equal to 25,000 to 35,000 T cell genomes, was loaded into each replicate PCR. Purified libraries were quantified with a Qubit 3.0 fluorometer, sized on a Bioanalyzer 2100, and re-quantified with the KAPA Library Quantification kit. A separate single-read 150-cycle Illumina NextSeq 550 flow cell was used to sequence each immunoSEQ 96-well plate. The original methods were these. Because the immunoSEQ output held only junctional sequences and lacked quality scores, the filtering could not match the filtering applied to full-length reads. To assign V/J genes and CDR3, sequences were annotated using PyIR, a Python wrapper for IgBLAST v1.9, with IMGT germline references. Any read was removed if the V/J assignment was weak (E-value above 1e-6), the CDR3 was missing, or the read contained stop codons, out-of-frame junctions, or ambiguous translated residues. A V3J clonotype was defined by an identical inferred V gene, J gene, and CDR3 amino acid sequence. Percentage overlap between repertoires was calculated by dividing the number of shared unique clonotypes by the size of the smaller repertoire. Richness of each repertoire was evaluated using RTK rarefaction, the Chao1 estimator, and Recon v2.1 estimates of unobserved clonotypes. Generation probabilities for all TCRbeta clonotypes obtained by the gDNA method from a few donors were computed using OLGA. The immuneACCESS repertoire file appears here via TCRdb, limited to in-frame rearrangements. These files lack a portion of the clones; in checked studies, under half of the deficit traces to unresolved V genes, and the cause of the others is not known. The V and J calls and the clone size are those of that table, but D and trimming were determined from the DNA. In all, the sample holds under 1 million clones, and roughly 96% of those were seen once. Clones ranked in the top ten supply under 0.3% of the sample.

Material for sequencing was naive CD8+ T cells sorted from blood. Read against the paper, the sample's cell subset or site label means: CD45RA+CCR7+. This chain is built from TRBV10-3 and TRBJ2-7; D gene: possibly TRBD2, on 6 matching bases. The receptor comes from a man aged 25-45 years in good health. DNA sequence: TGTGCCATCAGTGAGTATGAGAGGTCTAGCGTCTCCTACGAGCAGTACTTC. This codes for CAISEYERSSVSYEQYF.